This paragraph reports one T cell receptor beta chain. PCR amplification relied on 60 Vbeta primers (plus 13 Jbeta primers). The data were produced by immunoSEQ multiplex PCR, yet TCRdb's version contains in-frame clones alone and is incomplete. The data hold 120,000 to 150,000 clones, with around a tenth observed a single time. With V trimmed by 4 bases and J by 7 bases, 7 bases remained unmatched. Germline V gene sequence: CDR1 SGHRS, CDR2 YFSETQ. The CDR3 is made up of 13 amino acids. This entry is derived from a study of cytomegalovirus exposure and HLA in healthy donors. This sequence originates from a male donor in good health and CMV-seronegative. The sample was PBMCs. V and J are TRBV5-1 and TRBJ2-5, with TRBD1 matching over 7 bases. CDR3 protein: CASSLQQGRTQYF. In nucleotides, the CDR3 is TGCGCCAGCAGCCTCCAACAGGGGAGGACCCAGTACTTC. The whole variable domain, remainder taken from reference TRBV5-1 and TRBJ2-5, is KAGVTQTPRYLIKTRGQQVTLSCSPISGHRSVSWYQQTPGQGLQFLFEYFSETQRNKGNFPGRFSGRQFSNSRSEMNVSTLELGDSALYLCASSLQQGRTQYFGPGTRLLVL.